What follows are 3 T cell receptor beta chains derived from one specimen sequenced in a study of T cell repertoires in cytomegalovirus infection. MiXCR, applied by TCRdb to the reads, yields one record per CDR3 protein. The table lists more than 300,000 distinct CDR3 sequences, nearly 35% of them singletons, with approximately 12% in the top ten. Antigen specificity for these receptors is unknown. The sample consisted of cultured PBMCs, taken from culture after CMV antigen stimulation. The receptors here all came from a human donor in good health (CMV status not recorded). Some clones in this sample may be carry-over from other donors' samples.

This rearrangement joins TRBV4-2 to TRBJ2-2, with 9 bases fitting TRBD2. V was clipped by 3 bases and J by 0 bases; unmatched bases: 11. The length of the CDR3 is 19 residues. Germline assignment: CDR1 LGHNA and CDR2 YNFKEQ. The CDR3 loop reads CASSQGIRPSGANTGELFF. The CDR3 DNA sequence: TGTGCCAGCAGCCAGGGGATCCGTCCTAGCGGGGCGAACACCGGGGAGCTGTTTTTT.

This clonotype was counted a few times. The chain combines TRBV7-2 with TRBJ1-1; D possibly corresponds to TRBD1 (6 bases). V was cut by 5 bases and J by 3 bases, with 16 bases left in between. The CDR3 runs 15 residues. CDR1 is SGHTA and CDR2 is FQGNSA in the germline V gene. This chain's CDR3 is CASSLRGRGYTEAFF. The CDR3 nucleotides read TGTGCCAGCAGCCTCAGGGGAAGAGGGTACACTGAAGCTTTCTTT.

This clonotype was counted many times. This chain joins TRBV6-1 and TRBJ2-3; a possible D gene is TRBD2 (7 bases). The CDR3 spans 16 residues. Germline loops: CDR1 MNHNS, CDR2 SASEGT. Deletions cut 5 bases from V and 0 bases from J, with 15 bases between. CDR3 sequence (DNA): TGTGCCAGCAGTCTCCGGGGGGCTTCTAGCACAGATACGCAGTATTTT. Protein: CASSLRGASSTDTQYF.